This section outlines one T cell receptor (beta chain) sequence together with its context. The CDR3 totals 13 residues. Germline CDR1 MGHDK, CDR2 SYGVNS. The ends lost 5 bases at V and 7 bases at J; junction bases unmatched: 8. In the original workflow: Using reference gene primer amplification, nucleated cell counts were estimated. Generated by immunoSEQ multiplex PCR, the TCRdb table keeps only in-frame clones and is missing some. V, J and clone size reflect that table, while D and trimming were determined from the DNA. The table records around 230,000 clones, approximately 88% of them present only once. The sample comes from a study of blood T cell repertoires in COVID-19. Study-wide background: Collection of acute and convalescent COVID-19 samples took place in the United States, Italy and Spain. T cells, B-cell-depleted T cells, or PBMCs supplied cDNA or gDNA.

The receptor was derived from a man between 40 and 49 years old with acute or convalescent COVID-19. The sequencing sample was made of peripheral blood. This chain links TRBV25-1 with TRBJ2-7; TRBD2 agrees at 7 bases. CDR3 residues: CASSSAMGGEQYF. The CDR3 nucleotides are TGTGCCAGCAGTAGCGCGATGGGAGGGGAGCAGTACTTC.